Listed here are 4 T cell receptor beta chains from one sample, sequenced in a study of blood T cell repertoires in COVID-19 (TCRdb year 2020). The library came from the immunoSEQ multiplex PCR assay. What TCRdb holds here is the immuneACCESS table cut down to in-frame rearrangements. Part of the clones is not present; checked against another copy, under half of the missing clones reflect an unresolved V gene, and the others are unexplained. Recorded for this sample are approximately 450,000 clones; nearly 90% of them occurred a single time. Jointly, the top ten make up just under 2% of the sample. The sequenced material came from PBMCs or T cells enriched from blood (not recorded which). Source of these receptors: a young woman with acute COVID-19.

The chain joins TRBV5-1 to TRBJ2-1; TRBD1 matches 7 bases. Germline V gene sequence: CDR1 SGHRS, CDR2 YFSETQ. Trimming cost V 3 bases and J 2 bases; bases outside gene matches: 2. This CDR3 is 14 amino acids long. CDR3 loop: CASSSQGPYNEQFF. CDR3 in DNA: TGCGCCAGCAGCTCACAGGGGCCCTACAATGAGCAGTTCTTC.

The CDR3 loop is CASSQVGGKNIQYF. CDR3 DNA sequence: TGCGCCAGCAGCCAAGTGGGGGGCAAAAACATTCAGTACTTC. The V gene is TRBV4-3, the J gene TRBJ2-4, with D possibly being TRBD2 (6 bases). Trimming left V 1 base short and J 3 bases short, with 7 bases between. The CDR3 is 14 residues long. Germline CDR1 is LGHNA and CDR2 is YSLEER.

V and J are TRBV6-5 and TRBJ1-1; D unresolved. The CDR3 runs to 14 residues. The germline V gene has CDR1 MNHEY and CDR2 SVGAGI. Trimming left V 5 bases short and J 8 bases short, with 18 bases between. The CDR3 DNA reads TGTGCCAGCAGTAAAATACTCGGGAGGGCCGAAGCTTTCTTT. The encoded protein is CASSKILGRAEAFF.

The chain couples TRBV6-5 to TRBJ1-3; weak D call: TRBD1 (6 bases). From germline, CDR1 is MNHEY and CDR2 SVGAGI. Trimming pared 5 bases from V and 7 bases from J, leaving 12 bases between. The CDR3 spans 13 residues. The CDR3: CASSRTGQNTIYF. For the CDR3, the DNA is TGTGCCAGCAGTCGAACAGGGCAGAACACCATATATTTT.